This TCR beta chain was found in a study of CD8 T cells in ankylosing spondylitis. A single record per CDR3 protein comes from TCRdb applying MiXCR to the 5' RACE reads. The data show 650,000 to 800,000 distinct CDR3 sequences, about 20% seen once. Of note for this clonotype: Its antigen is unidentified.

Study-wide findings and caveats: About 8 highly homologous variants made up a TCR beta motif that seemed to typify ankylosing spondylitis blood.

The germline gives CDR1 SGHDN, CDR2 FVKESK. The length of the CDR3 is 16 residues. V lost 0 bases and J 5 bases, leaving 15 bases between the germline ends. The clonotype was recovered from a male donor with ankylosing spondylitis. Material: blood, either unsorted or a sorted T cell fraction (not recorded which). The rearrangement uses TRBV14 and TRBJ2-3, with D hard to call. This CDR3 is CASSQDLGRSKDTQYF. CDR3 nucleotide sequence: TGTGCCAGCAGCCAAGATCTGGGCAGGAGTAAAGATACGCAGTATTTT.